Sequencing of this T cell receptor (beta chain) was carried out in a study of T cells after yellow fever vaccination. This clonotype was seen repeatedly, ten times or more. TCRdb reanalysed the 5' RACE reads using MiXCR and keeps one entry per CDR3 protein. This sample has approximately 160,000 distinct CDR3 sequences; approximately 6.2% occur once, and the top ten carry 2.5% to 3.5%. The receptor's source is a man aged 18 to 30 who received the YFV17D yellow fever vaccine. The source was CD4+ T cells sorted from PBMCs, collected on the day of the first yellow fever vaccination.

The CDR3: CASSTLDRGVNYGYTF. CDR3 DNA: TGTGCCAGCAGTACCCTGGACAGGGGAGTTAACTATGGCTACACCTTC. The V gene is TRBV27, the J gene TRBJ1-2; TRBD1 aligns across 9 bases. Germline assignment: CDR1 MNHEY and CDR2 SMNVEV (reference sequence). V lost 5 bases and J lost 1; bases outside the gene matches: 8. The CDR3 runs to 16 residues.